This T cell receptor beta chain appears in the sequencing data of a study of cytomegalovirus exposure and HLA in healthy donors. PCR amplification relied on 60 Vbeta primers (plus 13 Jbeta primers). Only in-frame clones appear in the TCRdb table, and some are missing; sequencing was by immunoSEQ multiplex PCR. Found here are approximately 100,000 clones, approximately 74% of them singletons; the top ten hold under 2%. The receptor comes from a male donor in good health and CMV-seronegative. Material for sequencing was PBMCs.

The CDR3 sequence: CASGVGELFF. The CDR3 bases are TGTGCCAGCGGAGTCGGGGAGCTGTTTTTT. The rearrangement uses TRBV6-6 and TRBJ2-2, with D unresolved. Between the trimmed V and J ends, which lost 8 bases and 7 bases, there was a span of 5 bases. The germline gives CDR1 MNHNY, CDR2 SVGAGI (reference sequence). The CDR3 runs 10 residues.